What follows are 13 T cell receptor beta chains derived from one specimen sequenced in a study of OX40 agonist ivuxolimab in advanced cancers. This table comes from immunoSEQ multiplex PCR, and its TCRdb copy is limited to in-frame clones, with some not included. Of 65,000 to 90,000 clones in the sample, 80% to 90% were seen once. The source material was CD4+ or CD8+ T cells sorted from blood, sampled in a trial of the OX40 agonist ivuxolimab. These receptors were obtained from an adult with an advanced solid tumor such as melanoma, head and neck, liver or kidney cancer.

Only one count was recorded for this clone. J is TRBJ2-5 and V is TRBV5-1, with 12 bases that match TRBD1. After removal of 4 bases from V and 5 bases from J, the junction contained 6 bases not matched to a gene. CDR1 is SGHRS and CDR2 is YFSETQ in the germline V gene. The CDR3 sequence is 15 residues long. The CDR3 region is CASSKGTGGLETQYF. The CDR3 nucleotides are TGCGCCAGCAGCAAGGGGACAGGGGGCTTGGAGACCCAGTACTTC.

The J gene is TRBJ2-7, the V gene TRBV7-7; TRBD1 might be the D (7 bases). The CDR3 totals 15 residues. The germline V gene has CDR1 SSHAT and CDR2 FNYEAQ (reference sequence). V was pared by 0 bases and J by 2 bases, with 11 bases between. The CDR3 coding sequence is TGTGCCAGCAGCTTAGCGGCAGGGGGGCCCTACGAGCAGTACTTC. Translation: CASSLAAGGPYEQYF.

This rearrangement joins TRBV5-1 to TRBJ2-3, with 7 bases matching TRBD1. The CDR3 runs to 15 residues. Germline V CDR1 and CDR2: SGHRS, YFSETQ. V gave up 3 bases and J gave up 5 bases; unmatched junction bases: 9. The CDR3 here is CASSSRTGSGDTQYF. The CDR3 DNA reads TGCGCCAGCAGCTCCCGGACAGGTTCGGGAGATACGCAGTATTTT.

The chain couples TRBV12-5 to TRBJ2-5; either TRBD1 or TRBD2 may supply D (5 bases each). CDR3 size: 13 residues. Germline lookup yields CDR1 LGHNT and CDR2 FRNRAP. Trimming shortened V by 6 bases and J by 6 bases, and 14 bases separated the two germline ends. The CDR3 loop reads CASGSGTRQTQYF. The CDR3 DNA reads as TGTGCTAGTGGGTCCGGGACCAGGCAGACCCAGTACTTC.

The genes are TRBV5-4 and TRBJ2-1; no firm D call. Trimming cost V 2 bases and J 5 bases, with 8 bases left between them. Germline V lookup: CDR1 SGHNT, CDR2 YYREEE (reference sequence). This CDR3 has 13 residues. CDR3 bases: TGTGCCAGCAGCTTCGGGCTTAACAATGAGCAGTTCTTC. This gives the protein CASSFGLNNEQFF.

The chain employs TRBV5-1 and TRBJ1-5; D is uncertain. Trimming shortened V by 1 base and J by 3 bases, and 11 bases separated the two germline ends. Per the germline V gene, CDR1 is SGHRS and CDR2 is YFSETQ. The CDR3 totals 15 residues. As DNA, the CDR3 is TGCGCCAGCAGCTTGACCGGACGTCTCAATCAGCCCCAGCATTTT. It specifies CASSLTGRLNQPQHF.

The V call is TRBV6-5, the J call TRBJ2-4, with D tentatively TRBD2 (7 bases). The CDR3 covers 16 residues. Germline lookup yields CDR1 MNHEY and CDR2 SVGAGI. Trimming cost V 2 bases and J 4 bases, with 15 bases left between them. CDR3 DNA sequence: TGTGCCAGCAGTTACGGTCGGGGGGCGGCTAAAAACATTCAGTACTTC. Translating gives CASSYGRGAAKNIQYF.

This sequence joins TRBV7-2 and TRBJ2-7, with 10 bases fitting TRBD2. This CDR3 is built from 17 residues. Germline CDR1 and CDR2: SGHTA and FQGNSA. V gave up 2 bases and J gave up 0 bases; unmatched junction bases: 7. CDR3 nucleotides: TGTGCCAGCAGCTTATACAGCGGGGGGGAAATCTCCTACGAGCAGTACTTC. Residues: CASSLYSGGEISYEQYF.

The V call is TRBV19, the J call TRBJ2-1; tentatively, D is TRBD2 (6 bases). The CDR3 totals 13 residues. Looked up from germline, CDR1 is LNHDA and CDR2 is SQIVND (reference sequence). V was clipped by 5 bases and J by 7 bases, with 12 bases between them. The CDR3, as DNA: TGTGCCAGTAGTGCCGGGACTGTGAATGAGCAGTTCTTC. Protein product: CASSAGTVNEQFF.

The rearrangement links TRBV11-2 to TRBJ2-1; 7 nucleotides line up with TRBD1. This CDR3 spans 14 amino acids. Germline V gene data show CDR1 as SGHAT and CDR2 as FQNNGV. V dropped 3 bases and J dropped 9; count of bases not matched to a gene: 8. CDR3 DNA sequence: TGTGCCAGCAGCTTTTCAGGGGGTCAGGGTGAGCAGTTCTTC. Protein sequence: CASSFSGGQGEQFF.

V is TRBV11-1 and J is TRBJ2-7; 7 nucleotides line up with TRBD1. V was clipped by 0 bases and J by 6 bases; unmatched bases: 2. Germline CDR1 and CDR2: SGHAT and FQDESV (reference sequence). The CDR3 covers 13 residues. Written as DNA, the CDR3 is TGTGCCAGCAGCTTAGCCCAGGGGGTCGAGCAGTACTTC. Amino acids: CASSLAQGVEQYF.

This chain joins TRBV4-3 and TRBJ2-7, with a possible D match to TRBD1 (7 bases). V lost 0 bases and J 2 bases, leaving 17 bases between the germline ends. Germline CDR1 and CDR2: LGHNA and YSLEER. This CDR3 comprises 17 residues. CDR3 nucleotide sequence: TGCGCCAGCAGCCAAGATAATTTAGCAGGGGGGACCTACGAGCAGTACTTC. Translated, it gives CASSQDNLAGGTYEQYF.

The chain joins TRBV6-5 to TRBJ2-7, with D perhaps assigned TRBD1 or TRBD2 (6 bases each). The V gene lost 7 bases and the J gene lost 2 bases, with 12 bases spanning the gap. Germline CDR1 is MNHEY and CDR2 is SVGAGI. This CDR3 has 13 amino acids. In DNA form, the CDR3 reads TGTGCCAGCAAGGGGGGTCTGACCTACGAGCAGTACTTC. Amino acids: CASKGGLTYEQYF.